The rows below give T cell receptor beta chains drawn from one sample of a study of T cells in Graves' hyperthyroidism and ophthalmopathy. TCRdb independently ran MiXCR on the multiplex PCR reads; one entry per CDR3 protein. The profile shows 300,000 to 450,000 distinct CDR3 sequences, 25% of them singletons. The specimen sequenced was blood. The receptor set was obtained from a man aged 50-60 years with Graves' hyperthyroidism. Both conserved end residues are part of each CDR3. The D gene is left open where the match is weak. Size values are once, few and many counts, or a class for expanded clones, and some rows have none.

j_gene	abundance	d_gene	v_gene	CDR3nt	CDR3aa
TRBJ2-5	NA	NA	TRBV30	TGTGCCTGGAGTGTACTGGTTTTTGAGACCCAGTACTTC	CAWSVLVFETQYF
TRBJ2-7	NA	TRBD2	TRBV19	TGTGCCAGTAGTATCAAGGCGGGAGCCTACGAGCAGTACTTC	CASSIKAGAYEQYF
TRBJ2-7	NA	NA	TRBV27	TGTGCCAGCAAGCAGGGAGGACACGAGCAGTACTTC	CASKQGGHEQYF
TRBJ2-5	many	NA	TRBV11-3	TGTGCCAGCAGCTTCGGTGGCAGCCAAGAGACCCAGTACTTC	CASSFGGSQETQYF
TRBJ1-5	few	TRBD1	TRBV27	TGTGCCAGCAGTTTACAGGGGGCTTATCAGCCCCAGCATTTT	CASSLQGAYQPQHF
TRBJ2-7	few	NA	TRBV6-1	TGTGCCAGCAGTGAAGGAGGAGGGCGTCTGCAGTACTTC	CASSEGGGRLQYF
TRBJ1-1	many	TRBD1	TRBV6-1	TGTGCCAGCAGCCCGGACAGGTGGACTGAAGCTTTCTTT	CASSPDRWTEAFF
TRBJ2-6	NA	TRBD1	TRBV9	TGTGCCAGCAGCGGACAGGGAGCTGAATCCGGGGCCAACGTCCTGACTTTC	CASSGQGAESGANVLTF
TRBJ2-3	few	TRBD2	TRBV12-3/TRBV12-4	TGTGCCAGCAGTTCAATACCGGGACTAGCGGGCACTAGCACAGATACGCAGTATTTT	CASSSIPGLAGTSTDTQYF
TRBJ2-3	many	TRBD1	TRBV12-3/TRBV12-4	TGTGCCAGCAGTTTAGGACAGGGCCCCACAGATACGCAGTATTTT	CASSLGQGPTDTQYF
TRBJ1-5	few	NA	TRBV10-3	TGTGCCATCAGTGCGCCAGGTCAGCCCCAGCATTTT	CAISAPGQPQHF
TRBJ2-2	NA	TRBD2	TRBV5-1	TGCGCCAGCAGCGCCGGGACTAGCGGGAGTGTTGTCGGGAGGACCGGGGAGCTGTTTTTT	CASSAGTSGSVVGRTGELFF
TRBJ2-1	NA	NA	TRBV24-1	TGTGCCACCAGTGATTTTCAAGGCAATGAGCAGTTCTTC	CATSDFQGNEQFF
TRBJ2-1	few	NA	TRBV20-1	TGCAGTGCCACTGTAGGGGCCTCCTACAATGAGCAGTTCTTC	CSATVGASYNEQFF
TRBJ1-1	NA	NA	TRBV5-1	TGCGCCAGCAGCTTGGAACAGGGCCTGGCTTTCTTT	CASSLEQGLAFF
TRBJ2-5	many	NA	TRBV7-8	TGTGCCAGCAGCTTAGGTGCAGGGAAGAGAGAGACCCAGTACTTC	CASSLGAGKRETQYF
TRBJ2-1	few	NA	TRBV20-1	TGCAGTGCCTTGGACTTCGGTAATGAGCAGTTCTTC	CSALDFGNEQFF
TRBJ2-7	few	TRBD2	TRBV6-4	TGTGCCAGCAGTGCCTCCGGGACTAGGAACTACGAGCAGTACTTC	CASSASGTRNYEQYF
TRBJ2-1	many	NA	TRBV7-2	TGTGCCAGCAGCTTAGGGCTTGGGCCCTACAATGAGCAGTTCTTC	CASSLGLGPYNEQFF
TRBJ2-1	NA	NA	TRBV19	TGTGCCAGTAGTGGGGGGGGCGAAAATGAGCAGTTCTTC	CASSGGGENEQFF
TRBJ2-7	few	NA	TRBV3-1	TGTGCCAGCAGCCAAGGGGATGGCGAGCAGTACTTC	CASSQGDGEQYF
TRBJ1-1	few	TRBD1	TRBV4-2	TGTGCCAGCAGCCAAGGGACAGGGTCAGCTTTCTTT	CASSQGTGSAFF
TRBJ1-1	NA	TRBD1	TRBV6-4	TGTGCCAGCAGCCCAGGGGGGATGAACACTGAAGCTCTCTTT	CASSPGGMNTEALF
TRBJ2-7	few	NA	TRBV11-3	TGTGCCAGCAGCCGAAGAGCAGGGATTTACGAGCAGTACTTC	CASSRRAGIYEQYF
TRBJ2-7	many	TRBD1	TRBV12-3/TRBV12-4	TGTGCCAGCAGCGGGGAATGGACAGGGGGCGAGCAGTACTTC	CASSGEWTGGEQYF
TRBJ2-5	many	NA	TRBV11-2	TGTGCCAGCAGCTTAAGAGGGGGAGCGGGCATGAAAGAGACCCAGTACTTC	CASSLRGGAGMKETQYF
TRBJ2-7	NA	TRBD2	TRBV20-1	TGCAGTGCTAGCGTGGGACTAGCGGCCTACGAGCAGTACTTC	CSASVGLAAYEQYF
TRBJ2-5	many	TRBD1	TRBV7-3	TGTGCCAGCAGCTCAGGGGGAAACCGAGAGACCCAGTACTTC	CASSSGGNRETQYF
TRBJ2-3	many	NA	TRBV7-3	TGTGCCAGCAGCCCCTCGACCACAGATACGCAGTATTTT	CASSPSTTDTQYF
TRBJ2-3	few	TRBD2	TRBV6-2/TRBV6-3	TGTGCCAGCAGACGCGGGAGTCTGACAGATACGCAGTATTTT	CASRRGSLTDTQYF
TRBJ2-1	few	NA	TRBV27	TGTGCCAGCAGTTTGATGAATGAGGGATACAATGAGCAGTTCTTC	CASSLMNEGYNEQFF
TRBJ1-2	NA	NA	TRBV7-9	TGTGCCAGCAGCAAAGACCCACAGGGAGTCTATGGCTACACCTTC	CASSKDPQGVYGYTF
TRBJ2-3	NA	NA	TRBV9	TGTGCCAGCAGCGTAGCCCCCAGCGTTATAGATACGCAGTATTTT	CASSVAPSVIDTQYF
TRBJ2-7	NA	TRBD1	TRBV24-1	TGTGCCACCAGTGAATCAGGACAGGAGTACGAGCAGTACTTC	CATSESGQEYEQYF
TRBJ2-1	many	TRBD2	TRBV28	TGTGCCAGCAGCACCAGAAGCGGGAGCACCTACAATGAGCAGTTCTTC	CASSTRSGSTYNEQFF
TRBJ2-3	few	NA	TRBV7-3	TGTGCCAGCAGCTCCTGGGGGTCGGGGGCAGATACGCAGTATTTT	CASSSWGSGADTQYF
TRBJ1-1	few	NA	TRBV20-1	TGCAGTGCTCCGGGGGGGGGGGCCACTGAAGCTTTCTTT	CSAPGGGATEAFF
TRBJ2-5	many	NA	TRBV6-1	TGTGCCAGCAGTGCCACAGGGTTCCAAGAGACCCAGTACTTC	CASSATGFQETQYF
TRBJ2-5	many	NA	TRBV2	TGTGCCAGTCTTCCTGGGTCCTGGGGGCAAGAGACCCAGTACTTC	CASLPGSWGQETQYF
TRBJ2-1	few	TRBD2	TRBV13	TGTGCCAGCAGCTCATATGGGACTAGCGGCAACAATGAGCAGTTCTTC	CASSSYGTSGNNEQFF
TRBJ2-3	NA	TRBD2	TRBV5-1	TGCGCCAGCAGCTCGGGGGCCGGGACTAGAAGAGATACGCAGTATTTT	CASSSGAGTRRDTQYF
TRBJ1-1	NA	NA	TRBV7-9	TGTGCCAGCAGCCCTCCGGAGCTCGGGACAGCTTTCTTT	CASSPPELGTAFF
TRBJ2-1	NA	NA	TRBV6-2/TRBV6-3	TGTGCCAGCCTCCCGGGACCCTCCTACAATGAGCAGTTCTTC	CASLPGPSYNEQFF
TRBJ2-1	few	NA	TRBV10-3	TGTGCCATCAGTGAGTCGCGTGGCCCAGTTAACAATGAGCAGTTCTTC	CAISESRGPVNNEQFF
TRBJ2-7	few	TRBD2	TRBV27	TGTGCCAGCAGTTTATTTCTCGGGAGGACTTACGAGCAGTACTTC	CASSLFLGRTYEQYF
TRBJ2-1	NA	NA	TRBV11-1	TGTGCCAGCAGCCAAACAGGGGGGGGGGTCTACAATGAGCAGTTCTTC	CASSQTGGGVYNEQFF
TRBJ2-7	few	TRBD1	TRBV7-9	TGTGCCAGCAGCATCACCGGGACAGGGGACTCCCTACATCGCGAGCAGTACTTC	CASSITGTGDSLHREQYF
TRBJ2-2	NA	NA	TRBV27	TGTGCCAGCAGTTTAGAGGGGTGGAGTACCGGGGAGCTGTTTTTT	CASSLEGWSTGELFF
TRBJ1-4	NA	NA	TRBV5-6	TGTGCCAGCAGCTCCCTGGCAGGGGTCACTGCAAAACTGTTTTTT	CASSSLAGVTAKLFF
TRBJ2-5	many	NA	TRBV28	TGTGCCAGCAGTTTTGCGGAGGGTGTATTTGGGGAAGAGACCCAGTACTTC	CASSFAEGVFGEETQYF
TRBJ2-1	many	NA	TRBV11-3	TGTGCCAGCAGCTTAGATCGGGAGCAGTTCTTC	CASSLDREQFF
TRBJ2-1	NA	TRBD2	TRBV2	TGTGCCAGCAGAAGGACTAGCGGGGGCCTTAATGAGCAGTTCTTC	CASRRTSGGLNEQFF
TRBJ2-7	few	TRBD2	TRBV2	TGTGCCAGCAGTGAAGGGACTAGATCCTACGAGCAGTACTTC	CASSEGTRSYEQYF
TRBJ2-5	NA	NA	TRBV10-2	TGCGCCAGTCGGGGGGCAGGGGAAGAGACCCAGTACTTC	CASRGAGEETQYF